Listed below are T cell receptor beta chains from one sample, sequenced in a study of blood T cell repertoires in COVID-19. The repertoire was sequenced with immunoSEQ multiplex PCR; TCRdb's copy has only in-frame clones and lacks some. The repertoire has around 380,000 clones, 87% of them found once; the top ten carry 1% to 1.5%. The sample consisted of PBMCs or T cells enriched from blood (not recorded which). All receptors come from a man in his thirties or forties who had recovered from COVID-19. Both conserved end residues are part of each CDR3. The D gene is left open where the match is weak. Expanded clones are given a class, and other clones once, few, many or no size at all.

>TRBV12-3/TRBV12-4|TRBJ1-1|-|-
CASSNPGVQAFF
TGTGCCAGCAGCAATCCCGGGGTTCAAGCTTTCTTT
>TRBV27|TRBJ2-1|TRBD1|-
CASTLGGPFSYNEQFF
TGTGCCAGCACTTTAGGGGGCCCTTTCTCCTACAATGAGCAGTTCTTC
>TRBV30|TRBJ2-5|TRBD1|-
CAWTQGGETQYF
TGTGCCTGGACACAGGGGGGAGAGACCCAGTACTTC
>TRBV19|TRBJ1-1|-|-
CASSFRLGGANTEAFF
TGTGCCAGTAGTTTCCGCCTCGGAGGGGCGAACACTGAAGCTTTCTTT
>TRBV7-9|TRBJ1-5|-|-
CASSLWTRVYSNQPQHF
TGTGCCAGCAGCTTATGGACGAGGGTATATAGCAATCAGCCCCAGCATTTT
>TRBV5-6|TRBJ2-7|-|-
CASSFPGLGYEQYF
TGTGCCAGCAGCTTCCCAGGGCTAGGCTACGAGCAGTACTTC
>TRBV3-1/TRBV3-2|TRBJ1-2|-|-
CASSEIDRNYGYTF
TGTGCCAGCAGCGAAATAGACAGAAACTATGGCTACACCTTC
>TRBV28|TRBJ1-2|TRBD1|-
CASRAPDRALGYTF
TGTGCCAGCAGGGCCCCGGACAGGGCCTTGGGCTACACCTTC
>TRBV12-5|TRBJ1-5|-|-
CASGLARDRNQPQHF
TGTGCTAGTGGTTTGGCAAGAGATCGCAATCAGCCCCAGCATTTT
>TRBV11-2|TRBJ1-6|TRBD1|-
CASSRGDSWNSPLHF
TGTGCCAGCAGCCGCGGGGACAGCTGGAATTCACCCCTCCACTTT
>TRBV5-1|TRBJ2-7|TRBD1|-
CASSYIGTGDEQYF
TGCGCCAGCAGCTATATCGGGACAGGGGACGAGCAGTACTTC
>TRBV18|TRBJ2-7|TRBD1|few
CASSLTRTGQSYEQYF
TGTGCCAGCTCTCTCACCAGGACGGGACAGTCGTACGAGCAGTACTTC
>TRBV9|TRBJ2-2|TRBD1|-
CASSVHTTGTGELFF
TGTGCCAGCAGCGTACATACGACAGGGACCGGGGAGCTGTTTTTT
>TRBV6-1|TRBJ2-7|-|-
CASSLGGSLYEQYF
TGTGCCAGCAGTTTAGGAGGGTCCCTATACGAGCAGTACTTC
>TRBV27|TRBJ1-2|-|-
CASSSTPIGTGGYGYTF
TGTGCCAGCAGTTCTACCCCTATCGGCACCGGGGGCTATGGCTACACCTTC